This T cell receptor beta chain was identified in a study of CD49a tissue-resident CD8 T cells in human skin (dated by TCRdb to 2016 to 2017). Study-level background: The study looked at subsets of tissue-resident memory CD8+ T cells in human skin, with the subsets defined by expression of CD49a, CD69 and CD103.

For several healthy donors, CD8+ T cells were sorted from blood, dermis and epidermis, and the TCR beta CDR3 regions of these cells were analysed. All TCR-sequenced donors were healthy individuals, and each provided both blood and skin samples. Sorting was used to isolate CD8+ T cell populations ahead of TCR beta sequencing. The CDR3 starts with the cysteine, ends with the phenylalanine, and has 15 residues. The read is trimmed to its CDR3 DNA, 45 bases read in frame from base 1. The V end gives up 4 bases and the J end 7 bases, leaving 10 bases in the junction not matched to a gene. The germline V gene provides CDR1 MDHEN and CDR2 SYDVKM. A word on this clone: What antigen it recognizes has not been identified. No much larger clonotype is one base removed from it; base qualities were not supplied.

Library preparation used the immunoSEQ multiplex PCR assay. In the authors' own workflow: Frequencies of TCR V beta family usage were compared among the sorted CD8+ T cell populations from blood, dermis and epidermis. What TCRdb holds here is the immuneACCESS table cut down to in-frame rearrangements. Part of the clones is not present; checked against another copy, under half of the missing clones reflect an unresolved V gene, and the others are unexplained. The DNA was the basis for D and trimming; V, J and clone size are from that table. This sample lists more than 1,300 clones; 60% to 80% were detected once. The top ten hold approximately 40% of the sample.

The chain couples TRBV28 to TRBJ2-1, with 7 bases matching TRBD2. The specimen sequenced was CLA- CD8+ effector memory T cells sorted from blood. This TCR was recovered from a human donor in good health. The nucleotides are TGTGCCAGCAGTTCCGACTCCCCGGGGGGTAATGAGCAGTTCTTC. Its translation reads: CASSSDSPGGNEQFF.